The sample holds a few counts of the clone carrying this T cell receptor (beta chain). Its antigen is as yet unknown. This sample was taken from a study of vaccination and CD4 T cells after COVID-19. Study-level background: Post-COVID samples had a sampling time that fell a median roughly 92 days after diagnosis (range 35 to 161).

V was shortened by 5 bases and J by 2 bases, with 9 bases between the two germline ends. The CDR3 sequence is 14 residues long. Germline CDR1 and CDR2: MNHNS and SASEGT. Treatment reported: roughly ten-day PBMC culture with coronavirus spike peptide pools or control peptides (ViraFEST assay). The Oncomine TCR Beta short-read assay sequenced DNA from cultured CD4+ T cells. In TCRdb, the PCR reads were re-called with MiXCR into one record per CDR3 protein. Seen here are about 12,000 distinct CDR3 sequences, roughly 56% observed once, and the top ten hold around 14%. The TCR sequence derives from a human donor who had recovered from COVID-19. The gene calls are TRBV6-1 and TRBJ2-2, with D possibly being TRBD1 (5 bases). Specimen: CD4+ T cells from blood, cultured in vitro. The CDR3 DNA follows: TGTGCCAGCAGTCTCCGGACAAACACCGGGGAGCTGTTTTTT. Amino acids: CASSLRTNTGELFF.